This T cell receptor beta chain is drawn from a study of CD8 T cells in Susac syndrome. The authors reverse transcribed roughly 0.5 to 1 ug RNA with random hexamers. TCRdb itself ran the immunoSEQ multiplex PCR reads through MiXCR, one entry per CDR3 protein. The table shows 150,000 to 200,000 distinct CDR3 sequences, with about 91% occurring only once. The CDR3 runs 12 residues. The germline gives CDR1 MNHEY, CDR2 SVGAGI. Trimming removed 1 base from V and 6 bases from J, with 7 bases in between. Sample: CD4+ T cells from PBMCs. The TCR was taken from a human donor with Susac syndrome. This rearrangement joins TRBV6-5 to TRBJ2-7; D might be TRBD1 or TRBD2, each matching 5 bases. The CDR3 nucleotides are TGTGCCAGCAGTTACTTTGGGGGCGAGCAGTACTTC. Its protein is CASSYFGGEQYF.